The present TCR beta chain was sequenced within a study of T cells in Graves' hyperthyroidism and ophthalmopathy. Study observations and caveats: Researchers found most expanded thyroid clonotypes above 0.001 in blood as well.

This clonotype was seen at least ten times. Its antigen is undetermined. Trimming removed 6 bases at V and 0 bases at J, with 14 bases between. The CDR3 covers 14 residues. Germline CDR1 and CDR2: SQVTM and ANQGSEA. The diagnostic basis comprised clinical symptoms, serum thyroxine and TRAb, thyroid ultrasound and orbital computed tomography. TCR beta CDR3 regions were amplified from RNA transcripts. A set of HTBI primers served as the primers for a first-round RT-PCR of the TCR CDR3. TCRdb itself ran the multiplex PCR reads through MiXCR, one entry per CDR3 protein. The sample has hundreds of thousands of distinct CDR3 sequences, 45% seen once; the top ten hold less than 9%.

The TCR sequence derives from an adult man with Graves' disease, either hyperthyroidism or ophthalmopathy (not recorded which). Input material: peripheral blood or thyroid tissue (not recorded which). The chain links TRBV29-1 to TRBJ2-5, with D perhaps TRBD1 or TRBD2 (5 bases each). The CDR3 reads CSVYPPGHQETQYF. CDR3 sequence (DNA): TGCAGCGTCTACCCGCCGGGACACCAAGAGACCCAGTACTTC. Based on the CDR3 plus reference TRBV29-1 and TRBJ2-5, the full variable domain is SAVISQKPSRDICQRGTSLTIQCQVDSQVTMMFWYRQQPGQSLTLIATANQGSEATYESGFVIDKFPISRPNLTFSTLTVSNMSPEDSSIYLCSVYPPGHQETQYFGPGTRLLVL.